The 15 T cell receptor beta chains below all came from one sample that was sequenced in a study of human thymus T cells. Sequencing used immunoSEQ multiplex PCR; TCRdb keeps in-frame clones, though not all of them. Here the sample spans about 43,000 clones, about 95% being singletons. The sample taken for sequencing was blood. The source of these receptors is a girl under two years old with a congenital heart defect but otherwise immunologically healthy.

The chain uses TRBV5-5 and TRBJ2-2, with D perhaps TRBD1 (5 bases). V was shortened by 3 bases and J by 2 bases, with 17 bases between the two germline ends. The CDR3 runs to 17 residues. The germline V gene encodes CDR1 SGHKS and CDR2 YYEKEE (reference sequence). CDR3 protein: CASSSSLGALNTGELFF. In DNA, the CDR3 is TGTGCCAGCAGCTCTTCCCTAGGGGCCTTAAACACCGGGGAGCTGTTTTTT.

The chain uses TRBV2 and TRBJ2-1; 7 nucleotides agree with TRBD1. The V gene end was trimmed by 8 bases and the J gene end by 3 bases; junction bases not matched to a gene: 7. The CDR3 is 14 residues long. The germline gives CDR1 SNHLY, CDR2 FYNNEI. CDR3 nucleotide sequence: TGTGCCAGCCGAGCCCGGACAGGCTACAATGAGCAGTTCTTC. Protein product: CASRARTGYNEQFF.

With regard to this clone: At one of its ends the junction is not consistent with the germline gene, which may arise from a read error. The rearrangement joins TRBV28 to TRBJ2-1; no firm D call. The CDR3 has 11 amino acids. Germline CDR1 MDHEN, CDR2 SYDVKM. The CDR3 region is CASSLNKEQFF. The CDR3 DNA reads TGTGCCAGCAGTTTGAACAAGGAGCAGTTCTTC.

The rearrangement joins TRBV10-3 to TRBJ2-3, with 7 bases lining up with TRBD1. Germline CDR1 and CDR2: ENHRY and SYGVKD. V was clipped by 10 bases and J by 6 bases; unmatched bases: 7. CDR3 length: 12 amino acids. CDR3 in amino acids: CATTGMADTQYF. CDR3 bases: TGTGCCACGACAGGGATGGCCGATACGCAGTATTTT.

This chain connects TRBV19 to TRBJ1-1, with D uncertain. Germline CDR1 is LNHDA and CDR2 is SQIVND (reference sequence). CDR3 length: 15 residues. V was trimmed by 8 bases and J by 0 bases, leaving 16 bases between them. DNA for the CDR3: TGTGCCAGTCGACGAGCTGTCGGGGTGAACACTGAAGCTTTCTTT. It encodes CASRRAVGVNTEAFF.

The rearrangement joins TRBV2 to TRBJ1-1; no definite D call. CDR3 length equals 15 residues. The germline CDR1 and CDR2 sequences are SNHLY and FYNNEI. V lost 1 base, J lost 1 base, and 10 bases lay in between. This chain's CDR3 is CASSEETSANTEAFF. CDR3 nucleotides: TGTGCCAGCAGTGAAGAGACGAGTGCGAACACTGAAGCTTTCTTT.

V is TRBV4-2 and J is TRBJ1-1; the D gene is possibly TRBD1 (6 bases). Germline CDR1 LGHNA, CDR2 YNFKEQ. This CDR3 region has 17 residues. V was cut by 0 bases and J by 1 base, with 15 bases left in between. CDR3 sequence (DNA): TGTGCCAGCAGCCAAGATCCCTCCCGACAGGCGAACACTGAAGCTTTCTTT. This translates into CASSQDPSRQANTEAFF.

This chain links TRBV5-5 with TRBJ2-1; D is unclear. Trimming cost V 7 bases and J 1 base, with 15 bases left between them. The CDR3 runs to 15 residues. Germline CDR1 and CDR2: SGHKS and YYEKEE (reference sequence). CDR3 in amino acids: CASHLGGQSYNEQFF. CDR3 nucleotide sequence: TGTGCCAGCCACCTGGGCGGCCAGTCCTACAATGAGCAGTTCTTC.

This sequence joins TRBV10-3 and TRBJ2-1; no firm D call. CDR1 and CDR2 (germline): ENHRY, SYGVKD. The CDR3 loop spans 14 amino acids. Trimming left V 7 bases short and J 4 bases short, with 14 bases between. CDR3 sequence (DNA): TGTGCCATCAATCCTCGAGTGGGTTACAATGAGCAGTTCTTC. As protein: CAINPRVGYNEQFF.

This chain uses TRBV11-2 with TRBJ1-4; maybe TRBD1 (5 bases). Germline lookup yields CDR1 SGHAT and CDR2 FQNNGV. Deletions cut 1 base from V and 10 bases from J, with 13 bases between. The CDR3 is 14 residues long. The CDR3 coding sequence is TGTGCCAGCAGCTTAGTTCTCGCCGGGGGAAAACTGTTTTTT. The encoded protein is CASSLVLAGGKLFF.

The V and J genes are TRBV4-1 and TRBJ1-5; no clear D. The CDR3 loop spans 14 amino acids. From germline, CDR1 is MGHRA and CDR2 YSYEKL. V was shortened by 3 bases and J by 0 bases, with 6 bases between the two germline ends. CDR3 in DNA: TGCGCCAGCAGCCAGTTATATAGCAATCAGCCCCAGCATTTT. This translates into CASSQLYSNQPQHF.

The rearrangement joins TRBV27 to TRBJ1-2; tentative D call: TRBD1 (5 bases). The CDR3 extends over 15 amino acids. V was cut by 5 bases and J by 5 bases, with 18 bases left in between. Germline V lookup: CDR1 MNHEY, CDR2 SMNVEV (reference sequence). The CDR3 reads CASSPTGGPTYGYTF. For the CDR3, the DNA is TGTGCCAGCAGTCCGACCGGGGGACCGACTTATGGCTACACCTTC.

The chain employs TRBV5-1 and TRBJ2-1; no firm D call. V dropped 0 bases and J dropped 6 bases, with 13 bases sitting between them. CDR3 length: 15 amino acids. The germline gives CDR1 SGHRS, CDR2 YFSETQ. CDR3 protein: CASSLGVSWGNEQFF. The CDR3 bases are TGCGCCAGCAGCTTGGGAGTTTCATGGGGCAATGAGCAGTTCTTC.

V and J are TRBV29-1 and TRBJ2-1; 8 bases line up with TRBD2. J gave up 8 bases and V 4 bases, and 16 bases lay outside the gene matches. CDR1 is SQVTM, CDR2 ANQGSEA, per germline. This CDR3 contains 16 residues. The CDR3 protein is CSVVKRGTRIRDEQFF. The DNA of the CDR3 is TGCAGCGTTGTAAAAAGGGGGACTAGAATAAGGGATGAGCAGTTCTTC.

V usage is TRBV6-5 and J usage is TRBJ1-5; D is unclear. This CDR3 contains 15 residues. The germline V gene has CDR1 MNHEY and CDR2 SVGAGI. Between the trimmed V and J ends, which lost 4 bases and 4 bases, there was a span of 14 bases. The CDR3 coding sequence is TGTGCCAGCAGTTGGCGGGCAGGTAGGAATCAGCCCCAGCATTTT. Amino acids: CASSWRAGRNQPQHF.